This TCR beta chain originates from a study of blood T cell repertoires in COVID-19. On the study more broadly: Sites in the United States, Italy and Spain provided acute and convalescent COVID-19 samples. Sources were T cells, B-cell-depleted T cells, or PBMCs; the material itself was cDNA or gDNA.

The V gene's germline CDR1 is LGHDT and CDR2 YNNKEL (reference sequence). The CDR3 runs to 22 residues. The V gene end was trimmed by 0 bases and the J gene end by 4 bases; junction bases not matched to a gene: 23. Data came from immunoSEQ multiplex PCR; TCRdb stores just in-frame clones and leaves some out. Of 200,000 or so clones listed, 65% to 85% are singletons. The origin of this receptor is a woman aged 25 to 45 who had recovered from COVID-19. The sample taken for sequencing was peripheral blood. The J gene is TRBJ2-5, the V gene TRBV3-1 (or the pseudogene TRBV3-2); 10 bases fit TRBD2. CDR3 sequence: CASSQDNPTSGTVFRWGETQYF. The CDR3 DNA is TGTGCCAGCAGCCAAGATAACCCAACTAGCGGGACGGTGTTCCGGTGGGGAGAGACCCAGTACTTC.